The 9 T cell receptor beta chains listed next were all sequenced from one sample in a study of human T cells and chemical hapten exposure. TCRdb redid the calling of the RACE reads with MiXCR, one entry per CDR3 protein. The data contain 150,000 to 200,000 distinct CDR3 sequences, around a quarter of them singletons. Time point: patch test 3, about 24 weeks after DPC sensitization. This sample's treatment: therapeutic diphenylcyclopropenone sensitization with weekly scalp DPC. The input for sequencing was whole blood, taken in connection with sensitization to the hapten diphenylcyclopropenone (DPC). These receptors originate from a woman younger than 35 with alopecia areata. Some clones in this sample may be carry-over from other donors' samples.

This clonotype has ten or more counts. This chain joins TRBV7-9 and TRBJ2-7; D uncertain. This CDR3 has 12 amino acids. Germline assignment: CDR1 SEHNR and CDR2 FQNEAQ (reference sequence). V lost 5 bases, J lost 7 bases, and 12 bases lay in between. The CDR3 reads CASSRLGLEQYF. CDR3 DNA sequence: TGTGCCAGCAGCCGCCTGGGCTTGGAGCAGTACTTC. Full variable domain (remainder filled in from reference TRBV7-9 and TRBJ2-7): DTGVSQNPRHKITKRGQNVTFRCDPISEHNRLYWYRQTLGQGPEFLTYFQNEAQLEKSRLLSDRFSAERPKGSFSTLEIQRTEQGDSAMYLCASSRLGLEQYFGPGTRLTVT.

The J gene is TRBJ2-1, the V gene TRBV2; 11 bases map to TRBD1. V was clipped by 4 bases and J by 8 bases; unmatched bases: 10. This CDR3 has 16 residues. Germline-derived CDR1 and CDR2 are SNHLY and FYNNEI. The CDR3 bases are TGTGCCAGCAGTGTCTCTCGAGGACAGGGGGCGTATGAGCAGTTCTTC. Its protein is CASSVSRGQGAYEQFF. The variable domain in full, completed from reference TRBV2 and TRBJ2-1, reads EPEVTQTPSHQVTQMGQEVILRCVPISNHLYFYWYRQILGQKVEFLVSFYNNEISEKSEIFDDQFSVERPDGSNFTLKIRSTKLEDSAMYFCASSVSRGQGAYEQFFGPGTRLTVL.

CDR3 sequence reads: CASSVGTATIDTQYF. For the CDR3, the DNA is TGCGCCAGCAGCGTCGGGACCGCGACGATTGATACGCAGTATTTT. The chain joins TRBV5-1 to TRBJ2-3, with D tentatively TRBD1 or TRBD2 (5 bases each). Germline values: CDR1 SGHRS, CDR2 YFSETQ. V shed 4 bases and J shed 6 bases, with 18 bases lying between them. This CDR3 contains 15 residues.

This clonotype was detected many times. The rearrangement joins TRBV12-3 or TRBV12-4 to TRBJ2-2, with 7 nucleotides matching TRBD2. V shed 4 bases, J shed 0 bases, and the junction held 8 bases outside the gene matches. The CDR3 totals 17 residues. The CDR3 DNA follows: TGTGCCAGCAGTTCCTCAGCGGGGATCGCGAACACCGGGGAGCTGTTTTTT. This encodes CASSSSAGIANTGELFF.

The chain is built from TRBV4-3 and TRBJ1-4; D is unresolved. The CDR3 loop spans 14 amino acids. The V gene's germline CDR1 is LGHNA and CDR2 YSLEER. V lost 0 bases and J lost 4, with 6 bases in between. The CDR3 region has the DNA TGCGCCAGCAGCCAAGAACAGAATAATGAAAAACTGTTTTTT. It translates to CASSQEQNNEKLFF.

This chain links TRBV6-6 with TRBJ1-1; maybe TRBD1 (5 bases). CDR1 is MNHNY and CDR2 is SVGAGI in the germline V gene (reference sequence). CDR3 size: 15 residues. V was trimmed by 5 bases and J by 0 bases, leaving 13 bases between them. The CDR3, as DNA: TGTGCCAGCAGTCCTACTTGGGGGATGAACACTGAAGCTTTCTTT. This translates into CASSPTWGMNTEAFF.

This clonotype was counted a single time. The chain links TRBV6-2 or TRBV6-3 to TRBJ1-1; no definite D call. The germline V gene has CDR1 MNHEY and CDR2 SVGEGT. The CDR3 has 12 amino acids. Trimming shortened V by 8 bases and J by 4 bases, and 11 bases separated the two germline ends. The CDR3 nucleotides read TGTGCCAGCGGGGAGAAACGCACTGAAGCTTTCTTT. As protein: CASGEKRTEAFF.

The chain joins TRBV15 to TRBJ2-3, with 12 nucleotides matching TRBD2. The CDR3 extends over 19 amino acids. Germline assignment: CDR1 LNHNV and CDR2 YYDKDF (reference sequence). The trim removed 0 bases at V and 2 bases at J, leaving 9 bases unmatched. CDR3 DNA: TGTGCCACCAGCAGAGACGGACCGAGGACTAGCGGGGCCACAGATACGCAGTATTTT. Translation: CATSRDGPRTSGATDTQYF.

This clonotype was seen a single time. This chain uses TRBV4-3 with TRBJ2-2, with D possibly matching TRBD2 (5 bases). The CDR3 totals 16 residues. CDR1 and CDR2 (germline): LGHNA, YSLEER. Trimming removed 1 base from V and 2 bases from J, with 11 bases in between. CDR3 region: CASSQGPDLNTGELFF. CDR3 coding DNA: TGCGCCAGCAGCCAAGGCCCGGACTTAAACACCGGGGAGCTGTTTTTT.